This TCR beta chain was sequenced in a study of cytomegalovirus exposure and HLA in healthy donors. The CDR3 contains 13 residues. Germline CDR1 MDHEN, CDR2 SYDVKM. J lost 3 bases, V lost 5 bases, and 4 bases had no gene match. Study-wide points: CMV antigen specificity of three CMV-associated chains was confirmed in vitro. Some V segments, TRBV6-2 and TRBV6-3 among them, were indistinguishable and were therefore excluded.

PCR used 60 Vbeta primers and 13 Jbeta primers. Libraries were prepared by immunoSEQ multiplex PCR; TCRdb keeps only in-frame clonotypes and omits some of them. The profile shows under 95,000 clones, approximately 7.6% of them singletons. There are a few counts of this clone. Antigen unknown. The V and J genes are TRBV28 and TRBJ2-7; TRBD2 matches 7 bases. The sequence derives from a man over 45 in good health and CMV-seronegative. The sequencing sample was made of PBMCs. For the CDR3, the DNA is TGTGCCAGCAGTCCCGGGGGGAACTACGAGCAGTACTTC. It specifies CASSPGGNYEQYF.